Below are 24 T cell receptor beta chains sequenced from a single sample in a study of low-dose radiotherapy and immunotherapy resistance in tumors. With TRAV- and TRBV-specific primers, first-strand cDNA was made, covering the alpha and beta chains. TCRs were put through approximately 20 PCR cycles of amplification with Phusion. A constant-region primer and the V-primer adapter served as the primer pair. TCRdb recomputed calls from the reads with MiXCR, one row per CDR3 protein. Of about 30,000 distinct CDR3 sequences listed, around 50% are singletons. As to time point: after trial treatment. As for treatment: LDRT plus nivolumab, ipilimumab, low-dose cyclophosphamide and aspirin (RACIN trial). The specimen comprised PBMCs, sampled after low-dose radiotherapy plus immunotherapy. The source is a male donor with gallbladder cancer.

This clonotype was picked up a small number of times. This chain uses TRBV20-1 with TRBJ2-1; a possible D gene is TRBD1 (6 bases). This CDR3 is built from 13 residues. Germline CDR1 and CDR2: DFQATT and SNEGSKA (reference sequence). V lost 6 bases to trimming and J lost 8 bases, with 17 bases between them. The CDR3: CSAPGAFEDEQFF. CDR3 nucleotide sequence: TGCAGTGCACCAGGGGCGTTTGAGGATGAGCAGTTCTTC.

This clonotype was picked up many times. The chain uses TRBV20-1 and TRBJ2-7; 9 positions match TRBD1. Germline V CDR1 and CDR2: DFQATT, SNEGSKA (reference sequence). Losses at the gene ends were 3 bases for V and 2 bases for J; bases not matched to a gene: 8. The CDR3 spans 15 residues. CDR3 nucleotide sequence: TGCAGTGCTAGCCCCCGGACAGGGGACCCCTACGAGCAGTACTTC. Amino acid sequence: CSASPRTGDPYEQYF.

The chain recombines TRBV20-1 with TRBJ1-1, with D tentatively TRBD1 (6 bases). There are 13 residues in the CDR3. Trimming stripped 1 base from V and 3 bases from J, with 9 bases between. The germline V gene has CDR1 DFQATT and CDR2 SNEGSKA (reference sequence). The CDR3 is CSARGTADTEAFF. The CDR3 nucleotides read TGCAGTGCTAGAGGGACAGCTGACACTGAAGCTTTCTTT.

By sample fraction, this clonotype is medium-sized (0.01 to 0.1%). This chain connects TRBV2 to TRBJ1-2; a weak D match, TRBD1 (6 bases). V was trimmed by 6 bases and J by 8 bases, leaving 22 bases between them. The germline V gene encodes CDR1 SNHLY and CDR2 FYNNEI. The CDR3 has 15 amino acids. CDR3 amino acids: CASRPVRVAGEGYTF. As DNA, the CDR3 is TGTGCCAGCAGGCCGGTTAGGGTGGCAGGGGAAGGCTACACCTTC.

About this clonotype: This likely traces to a read error, being one base from a far larger clone. The chain links TRBV5-4 to TRBJ2-7; D possibly corresponds to TRBD1 (5 bases). This CDR3 has 14 amino acids. Trimming shortened V by 4 bases and J by 7 bases, and 18 bases separated the two germline ends. The V gene's germline CDR1 is SGHNT and CDR2 YYREEE (reference sequence). CDR3 loop: CASSHTVLGDEQYF. In DNA form, the CDR3 reads TGTGCCAGCAGCCACACCGTTCTAGGGGATGAGCAGTACTTC.

Turning to this clonotype: Given a far larger clone just one base away, this is likely a sequencing read error. The chain recombines TRBV7-3 with TRBJ2-5; 10 bases align to TRBD2. The CDR3 covers 14 residues. The germline CDR1 and CDR2 sequences are SGHTA and FQGTGA. The chain's CDR3 is CVSSRTSGQETQYF. The DNA of the CDR3 is TGTGTCAGCAGCCGGACTAGCGGCCAAGAGACCCAGTACTTC.

This clonotype was seen ten or more times. This chain joins TRBV3-1 and TRBJ1-2; D unresolved. Trimming pared 1 base from V and 4 bases from J, leaving 7 bases between. Germline V gives CDR1 LGHDT, CDR2 YNNKEL (reference sequence). The CDR3 covers 13 residues. Written as DNA, the CDR3 is TGTGCCAGCAGCCAAGTAAATATCTATGGCTACACCTTC. It codes for CASSQVNIYGYTF.

The chain uses TRBV7-9 and TRBJ2-7; D unclear. The CDR3 consists of 13 residues. V was shortened by 7 bases and J by 2 bases, with 12 bases between the two germline ends. Germline CDR1 is SEHNR and CDR2 is FQNEAQ (reference sequence). CDR3 residues: CASTLGPAYEQYF. CDR3 nucleotide sequence: TGTGCCAGCACCCTCGGGCCCGCCTACGAGCAGTACTTC.

This clonotype came up many times. The genes are TRBV27 and TRBJ2-1, with a possible D match to TRBD1 (5 bases). CDR1 and CDR2 from the germline V gene are MNHEY and SMNVEV (reference sequence). Between the trimmed V and J ends, which lost 1 base and 3 bases, there was a span of 13 bases. The CDR3 spans 16 residues. The CDR3 DNA reads as TGTGCCAGCAGTTTATGGGCAGGGAAGCGCTACAATGAGCAGTTCTTC. Its protein product is CASSLWAGKRYNEQFF.

The chain recombines TRBV4-3 with TRBJ1-2; D not resolved. CDR1 and CDR2 from the germline V gene are LGHNA and YSLEER. V was pared by 0 bases and J by 2 bases, with 13 bases between. The CDR3 length is 16 residues. This CDR3 is CASSQEPYSGNYGYTF. The CDR3, as DNA: TGCGCCAGCAGCCAAGAACCCTACAGCGGAAACTATGGCTACACCTTC.

This clonotype was seen many times. The chain is built from TRBV7-9 and TRBJ2-1; D remains unclear. This CDR3 is 12 amino acids long. Germline V lookup: CDR1 SEHNR, CDR2 FQNEAQ (reference sequence). Trimming stripped 8 bases from V and 4 bases from J, with 9 bases between. CDR3 nucleotides: TGTGCCAGCGGCGCCTTGTACAATGAGCAGTTCTTC. This codes for CASGALYNEQFF.

This clonotype was seen at least ten times. This rearrangement joins TRBV12-3 or TRBV12-4 to TRBJ2-2; possibly TRBD2 for D (6 bases). Trimming stripped 0 bases from V and 6 bases from J, with 11 bases between. CDR3 size: 15 residues. CDR3 nucleotide sequence: TGTGCCAGCAGTTTAGCAATCTCTAGCGCCGGGGAGCTGTTTTTT. Its protein product is CASSLAISSAGELFF.

By share, this clonotype counts as medium-sized. The chain is built from TRBV21-1 and TRBJ2-7; TRBD1, as called in the table, went unchecked against the DNA. TRBV21-1 is assigned pseudogene status. The CDR3 loop spans 14 amino acids. The CDR3 DNA is TGTGCCAGCAGCAAATCGGAGGGGGCCCACGAGCAGTACTTC. Encoded protein: CASSKSEGAHEQYF.

This clonotype was found many times. This chain connects TRBV5-1 to TRBJ1-2, with 7 bases matching TRBD1. CDR1 is SGHRS, CDR2 YFSETQ, per germline. V trimming: 5 bases; J trimming: 8 bases; junction bases outside the gene matches: 15. This CDR3 has 15 amino acids. This CDR3 is CASSRGGQSADGYTF. CDR3 in DNA: TGCGCCAGCAGTCGCGGGGGACAGTCAGCTGACGGCTACACCTTC.

The table lists this clonotype with many counts. The chain joins TRBV7-9 to TRBJ2-5, with D possibly matching TRBD1 (6 bases). This CDR3 comprises 14 residues. With 5 bases removed from V and 5 bases from J, the gap between germline ends came to 15 bases. The germline V gene has CDR1 SEHNR and CDR2 FQNEAQ (reference sequence). The DNA for the CDR3 is TGTGCCAGCAGCCGTCCTTTAAGGGGGGAGACCCAGTACTTC. Translated, it gives CASSRPLRGETQYF.

This clonotype appeared many times. The gene calls are TRBV6-2 or TRBV6-3 and TRBJ2-7; a possible D gene is TRBD1 (6 bases). The germline V gene encodes CDR1 MNHEY and CDR2 SVGEGT. V was clipped by 0 bases and J by 3 bases, with 6 bases between them. This CDR3 is built from 13 residues. CDR3 loop: CASSYSDSYEQYF. The CDR3 bases are TGTGCCAGCAGTTACTCGGACAGCTACGAGCAGTACTTC.

The rearrangement links TRBV6-1 to TRBJ1-5, with 7 bases identical to TRBD1. This CDR3 region has 14 residues. Germline V gene sequence: CDR1 MNHNS, CDR2 SASEGT. After removal of 4 bases from V and 7 bases from J, the junction contained 7 bases not matched to a gene. The CDR3 DNA sequence: TGTGCCAGCAGTGGGAGGGGGCGGGAGCAGCCCCAGCATTTT. It translates to CASSGRGREQPQHF.

V is TRBV6-5 and J is TRBJ2-3; tentative D call: TRBD2 (5 bases). Germline CDR1 MNHEY, CDR2 SVGAGI. The CDR3 is 15 residues long. Trimming removed 6 bases at V and 0 bases at J, with 13 bases between. The DNA of the CDR3 is TGTGCCAGCAGGGACTCTACACTGAGCACAGATACGCAGTATTTT. Protein sequence: CASRDSTLSTDTQYF.

The V and J genes are TRBV30 and TRBJ2-7; 9 positions match TRBD2. This CDR3 region has 14 residues. From germline, CDR1 is GTSNPN and CDR2 SVGIG (reference sequence). The V and J ends lost 8 bases and 3 bases, in that order; junction bases with no gene match: 11. CDR3 sequence (DNA): TGTGCCAGCCGGACTTTTAGCGGGGGCTACGAGCAGTACTTC. Its translation is CASRTFSGGYEQYF.

The count of this clonotype is one. A far larger clone lies a single base away; this is likely a read error. The rearrangement joins TRBV28 to TRBJ2-7; D may be TRBD2 (6 bases). V was pared by 5 bases and J by 1 base, with 15 bases between. This CDR3 is 15 amino acids long. CDR1 is MDHEN, CDR2 SYDVKM, per germline. For the CDR3, the DNA is TGTGCCAGCAGTGAAGGCCGGGGAGGTTCCTACGAGCAGTACTTC. Encoded protein: CASSEGRGGSYEQYF. Based on the CDR3 plus reference TRBV28 and TRBJ2-7, the full variable domain is DVKVTQSSRYLVKRTGEKVFLECVQDMDHENMFWYRQDPGLGLRLIYFSYDVKMKEKGDIPEGYSVSREKKERFSLILESASTNQTSMYLCASSEGRGGSYEQYFGPGTRLTVT.

This clonotype was detected ten times or more. The CDR3 spells CASSPIPTSYNEQFF. CDR3 bases: TGTGCCAGCAGCCCGATTCCAACCTCCTACAATGAGCAGTTCTTC. The J gene is TRBJ2-1, the V gene TRBV7-3; D is undetermined. The CDR3 has 15 amino acids. V gave up 5 bases and J gave up 0 bases, with 11 bases separating them. Germline loops: CDR1 SGHTA, CDR2 FQGTGA.

V gene TRBV3-1 combines with J gene TRBJ2-5; 8 bases align to TRBD2. From germline, CDR1 is LGHDT and CDR2 YNNKEL (reference sequence). The ends lost 1 base at V and 3 bases at J; junction bases unmatched: 13. There are 18 residues in the CDR3. This chain's CDR3 is CASSQVLERGTWKETQYF. The CDR3 DNA reads as TGTGCCAGCAGCCAAGTTTTGGAGCGGGGGACGTGGAAAGAGACCCAGTACTTC.

This clonotype was counted ten times or more. V usage is TRBV4-1 and J usage is TRBJ2-2, with D maybe TRBD2 (5 bases). This CDR3 has 14 amino acids. Between the trimmed V and J ends, which lost 1 base and 5 bases, there was a span of 8 bases. The germline gives CDR1 MGHRA, CDR2 YSYEKL. CDR3 protein: CASSQVPGTGELFF. The CDR3 DNA sequence: TGCGCCAGCAGCCAAGTACCGGGGACCGGGGAGCTGTTTTTT.

This chain connects TRBV5-5 to TRBJ2-7, with 9 bases fitting TRBD1. Germline V CDR1 and CDR2: SGHKS, YYEKEE (reference sequence). This CDR3 is built from 15 residues. The ends lost 2 bases at V and 3 bases at J; junction bases unmatched: 6. The CDR3 spells CASSFSGTGLYEQYF. The CDR3 coding sequence is TGTGCCAGCAGCTTTTCCGGGACAGGGCTCTACGAGCAGTACTTC. The variable domain in full, completed from reference TRBV5-5 and TRBJ2-7, reads DAGVTQSPTHLIKTRGQQVTLRCSPISGHKSVSWYQQVLGQGPQFIFQYYEKEERGRGNFPDRFSARQFPNYSSELNVNALLLGDSALYLCASSFSGTGLYEQYFGPGTRLTVT.